This T cell receptor (beta chain) was captured in a study of cytomegalovirus exposure and HLA in healthy donors (dated 2017 in TCRdb). Context from the whole study: According to a later analysis, the 120 or so validation repertoires were produced on the same platform as the 666 repertoires of the first cohort. The study aimed to test whether cataloging public T cell receptors could reveal signatures of past pathogen exposure. A separate validation cohort of 100 to 150 different subjects was used in addition to the approximately 640-subject first cohort. To predict cytomegalovirus infection status, the study combined high-throughput TCR immunosequencing, statistical association of individual TCRs with disease status, and machine learning.

The receptor library was made with the immunoSEQ multiplex PCR assay. The source study handled its data this way. A statistical classification framework was built for diagnosing cytomegalovirus status from the catalog of TCR beta chain sequences. TCRdb holds this immuneACCESS table with in-frame rearrangements only. Some clones are missing; in checked studies, unresolved V genes explain under half, and the rest has no known cause. The DNA was the basis for D and trimming; V, J and clone size are from that table. This sample comprises roughly 250,000 clones, 90% of them detected only once. The ten largest account for more than 0.35% of the sample. The donors belonged to the validation cohort of over a hundred subjects, which was separate from the roughly 670-subject first cohort. General conclusions and limits of the study: In a later analysis, TCRs clustered in the first cohort were found to also tend to co-occur in the 130 or so validation repertoires, with 90% to 95% of cluster scores above 0. In vitro tests confirmed that three of the cytomegalovirus-associated TCR beta chains recognize cytomegalovirus antigens. All 120 or so repertoires were used to score co-occurrence in the validation cohort in a later analysis, because that analysis had no HLA typing for the cohort. A total of 150 to 200 TCR beta chains were listed by the study as associated with cytomegalovirus. While some public TCRs were present in many individuals, most TCR sequences turned up only very rarely across donors. The authors suggested that the approach could potentially be extended to other disease states and immunological phenotypes. The classifier was reported to diagnose cytomegalovirus status with high specificity and sensitivity in both the original and validation cohorts.

The cysteine opens and the phenylalanine closes a CDR3 of 14 amino acids. Just CDR3 DNA is preserved here, 42 bases in frame from base 1. Cut back by 6 bases and 6 bases, the V and J ends lie 15 bases apart. CDR1 and CDR2 are read off the germline V gene (reference sequence) as MNHNY and SVGAGI. Of note for this clone: The target of this receptor is not known. No much larger clone exists at a distance of one base, and base qualities are not known.

Sample: PBMCs. The sequence came from a woman aged 18 to 35 in good health and CMV-seronegative. Recombination joined TRBV6-6 with TRBJ1-5; the D gene is perhaps TRBD1, from 5 matching bases. The CDR3 protein sequence reads: CASSPFREGQPQHF. The sequenced DNA: TGTGCCAGCAGCCCCTTCAGGGAGGGTCAGCCCCAGCATTTT.